This record covers a single T cell receptor (beta chain). Antigen specificity is unknown. Total RNA, at roughly 3,400 ng, went into every TCR library. TCRdb reanalyzed the 5' RACE reads and collapses them to one entry per CDR3 protein, without DNA. This sample contains roughly 300,000 distinct CDR3 sequences. This record belongs to a study of monozygotic twins with inflammatory bowel disease. Points from the study as a whole: There was no support for any single strong signal or clonotype associated with IBD.

Germline lookup yields CDR1 KGHDR and CDR2 SFDVKD. The CDR3 loop spans 16 amino acids. Sequencing was done on a sample of blood. The receptor was derived from a human donor with ulcerative colitis or Crohn's disease, or a healthy co-twin of an affected twin (not recorded which). This chain uses TRBV24-1 with TRBJ2-2; TCRdb lists TRBD1, though no DNA is available to test this call. CDR3: CATSDLRQGDTGELFF.